What follows is one TCR beta chain and its context. The data were produced by immunoSEQ multiplex PCR, yet TCRdb's version contains in-frame clones alone and is incomplete. This sample yields 130,000 to 150,000 clones, of which 93% are seen a single time; roughly 5.5% belongs to the top ten. CDR3 length equals 15 residues. From germline, CDR1 is SNHLY and CDR2 FYNNEI. V dropped 4 bases and J dropped 7 bases, with 14 bases sitting between them. This specimen comes from a study of control samples from healthy donors and cancer patients. The source is a man aged 18 to 35 in good health. Sequenced input: blood. The gene calls are TRBV2 and TRBJ1-6, with D perhaps TRBD1 (5 bases). The DNA for the CDR3 is TGTGCCAGCAGTGTGGGCAGGGTAGGGAATTCACCCCTCCACTTT. This encodes CASSVGRVGNSPLHF.